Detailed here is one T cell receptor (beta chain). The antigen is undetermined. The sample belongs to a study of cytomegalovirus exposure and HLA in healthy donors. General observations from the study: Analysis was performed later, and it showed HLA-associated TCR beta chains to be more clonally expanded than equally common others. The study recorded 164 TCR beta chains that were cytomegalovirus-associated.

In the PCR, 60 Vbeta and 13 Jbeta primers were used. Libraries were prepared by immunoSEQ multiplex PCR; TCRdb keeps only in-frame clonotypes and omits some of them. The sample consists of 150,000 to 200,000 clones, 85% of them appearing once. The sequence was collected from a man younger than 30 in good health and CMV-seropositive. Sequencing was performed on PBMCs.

The CDR3 nucleotides read TGTGCCAGCTGGGGGGAGGGGGGCACGGCCGAGCAGTACTTC. This translates into CASWGEGGTAEQYF. The chain links TRBV6-6 to TRBJ2-7, with a possible D match to TRBD2 (7 bases). With 8 bases removed from V and 6 bases from J, the gap between germline ends came to 20 bases. The CDR3 extends over 14 amino acids. The germline CDR1 and CDR2 sequences are MNHNY and SVGAGI (reference sequence).